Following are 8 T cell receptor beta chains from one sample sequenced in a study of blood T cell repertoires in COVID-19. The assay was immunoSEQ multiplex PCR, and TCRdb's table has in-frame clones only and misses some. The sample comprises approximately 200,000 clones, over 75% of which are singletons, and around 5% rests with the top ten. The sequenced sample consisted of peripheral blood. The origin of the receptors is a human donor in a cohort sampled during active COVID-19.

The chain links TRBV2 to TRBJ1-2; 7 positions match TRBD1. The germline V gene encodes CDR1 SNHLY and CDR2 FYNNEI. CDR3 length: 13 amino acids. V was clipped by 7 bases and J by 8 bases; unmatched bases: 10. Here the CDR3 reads CASTGTEGLGYTF. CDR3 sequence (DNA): TGTGCCAGCACTGGGACAGAAGGCCTGGGCTACACCTTC. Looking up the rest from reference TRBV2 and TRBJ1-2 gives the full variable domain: EPEVTQTPSHQVTQMGQEVILRCVPISNHLYFYWYRQILGQKVEFLVSFYNNEISEKSEIFDDQFSVERPDGSNFTLKIRSTKLEDSAMYFCASTGTEGLGYTFGSGTRLTVV.

CDR3 DNA sequence: TGTGCCAGCAGCCTACAGGGCTCCTACGAGCAGTACTTC. Its protein product is CASSLQGSYEQYF. V is TRBV21-1 and J is TRBJ2-7; the table's D gene call, TRBD1, was not cross checked with the DNA. TRBV21-1 is a listed pseudogene. The CDR3 runs 13 residues.

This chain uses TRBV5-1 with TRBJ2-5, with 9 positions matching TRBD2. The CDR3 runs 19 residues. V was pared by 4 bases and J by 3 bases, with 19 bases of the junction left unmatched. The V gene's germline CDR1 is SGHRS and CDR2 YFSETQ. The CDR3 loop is CASSKDSSGTKPTKETQYF. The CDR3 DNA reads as TGCGCCAGCAGCAAAGATTCTAGCGGGACGAAGCCTACTAAAGAGACCCAGTACTTC.

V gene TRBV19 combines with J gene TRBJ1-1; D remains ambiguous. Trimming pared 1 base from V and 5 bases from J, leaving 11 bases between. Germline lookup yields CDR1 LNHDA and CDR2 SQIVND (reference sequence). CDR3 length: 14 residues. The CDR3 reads CASSIVGGLTEAFF. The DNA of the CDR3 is TGTGCCAGTAGTATAGTAGGAGGGCTTACTGAAGCTTTCTTT. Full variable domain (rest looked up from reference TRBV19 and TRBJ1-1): DGGITQSPKYLFRKEGQNVTLSCEQNLNHDAMYWYRQDPGQGLRLIYYSQIVNDFQKGDIAEGYSVSREKKESFPLTVTSAQKNPTAFYLCASSIVGGLTEAFFGQGTRLTVV.

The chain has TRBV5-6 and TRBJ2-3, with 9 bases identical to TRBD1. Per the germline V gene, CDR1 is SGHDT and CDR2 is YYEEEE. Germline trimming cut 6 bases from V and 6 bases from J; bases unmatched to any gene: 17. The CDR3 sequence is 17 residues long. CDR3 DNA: TGTGCCAGCATCTCAAAATTCGGGACAGGGTCAATGGATACGCAGTATTTT. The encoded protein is CASISKFGTGSMDTQYF.

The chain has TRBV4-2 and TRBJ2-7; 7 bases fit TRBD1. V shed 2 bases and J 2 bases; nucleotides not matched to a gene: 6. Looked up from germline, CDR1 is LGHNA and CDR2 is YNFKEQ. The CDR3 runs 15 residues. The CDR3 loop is CASSQSRGQPYEQYF. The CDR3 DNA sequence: TGTGCCAGCAGCCAATCCCGGGGACAGCCCTACGAGCAGTACTTC.

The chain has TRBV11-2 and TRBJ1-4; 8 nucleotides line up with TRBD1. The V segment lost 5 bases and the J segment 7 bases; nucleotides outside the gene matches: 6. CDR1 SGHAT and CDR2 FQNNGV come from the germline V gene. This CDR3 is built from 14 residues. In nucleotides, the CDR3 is TGTGCCAGCAGCCTTGGACAGGGAGGTGAAAAACTGTTTTTT. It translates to CASSLGQGGEKLFF.

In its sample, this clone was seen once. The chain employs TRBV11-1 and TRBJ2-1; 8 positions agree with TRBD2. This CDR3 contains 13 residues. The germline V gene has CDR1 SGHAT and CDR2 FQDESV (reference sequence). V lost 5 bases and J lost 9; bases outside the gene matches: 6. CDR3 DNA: TGTGCCAGCAGCCCCGGGACTAGGGGTGAGCAGTTCTTC. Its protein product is CASSPGTRGEQFF.